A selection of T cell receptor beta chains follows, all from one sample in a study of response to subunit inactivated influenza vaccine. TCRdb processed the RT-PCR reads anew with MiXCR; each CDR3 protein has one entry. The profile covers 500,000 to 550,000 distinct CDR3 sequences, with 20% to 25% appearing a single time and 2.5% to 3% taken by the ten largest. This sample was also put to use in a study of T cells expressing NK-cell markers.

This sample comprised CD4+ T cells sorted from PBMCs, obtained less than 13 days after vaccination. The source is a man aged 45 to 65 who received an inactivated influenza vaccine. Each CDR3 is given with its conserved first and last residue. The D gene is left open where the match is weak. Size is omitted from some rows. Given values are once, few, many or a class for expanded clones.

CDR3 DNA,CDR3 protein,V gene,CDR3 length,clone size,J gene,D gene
TGCAGCGCCGACGGGCGGCAAGAGACCCAGTACTTC,CSADGRQETQYF,TRBV29-1,12,many,TRBJ2-5,-
TGTGCCAGCAGCCAAGATCGGGCCGCCAAGTGGGTCGAGGTAACCTTC,CASSQDRAAKWVEVTF,TRBV4-2,16,-,TRBJ1-2,-
TGTGCCAGCAGTTACTCGAGTCCTGCGTTTCGTTACAATGAGCAGTTCTTC,CASSYSSPAFRYNEQFF,TRBV6-2/TRBV6-3,17,-,TRBJ2-1,-
TGTGCCAGCAGCTCTAGTCGGTCACCGGGACAGGGGGAGACCCAGTACTTC,CASSSSRSPGQGETQYF,TRBV28,17,-,TRBJ2-5,TRBD1
TGCGCCAGCAGCCAAGATCCCCTTATGAGTGAGCAGTTCTTC,CASSQDPLMSEQFF,TRBV4-3,14,-,TRBJ2-1,-
TGCGCCAGCAGCCCGGACGGCGAAGCTGAAGCTTTCTTT,CASSPDGEAEAFF,TRBV5-1,13,-,TRBJ1-1,-
TGTGCCAGCAGCTGGTCTAGCGGAAGCACAGATACGCAGTATTTT,CASSWSSGSTDTQYF,TRBV14,15,-,TRBJ2-3,TRBD2
TGTGCCACCAGCAGAGCACCCCTATACGAGCAGTACTTC,CATSRAPLYEQYF,TRBV15,13,-,TRBJ2-7,-
TGTGCCAGCAGCCCCCGAGGGGAGAGGCAGTTCTTC,CASSPRGERQFF,TRBV7-2,12,-,TRBJ2-1,-
TGCAGTGCTAGAGACAACCTCTACGAGCAGTACTTC,CSARDNLYEQYF,TRBV20-1,12,many,TRBJ2-7,-
TGTGCCACCAGCCCAAGGACAGGGGGTAATACCTACGAGCAGTACTTC,CATSPRTGGNTYEQYF,TRBV15,16,-,TRBJ2-7,TRBD1
TGTGCCAGCAGCTTAGGGACAGGGGGAAGTTCTGAAGCTTTCTTT,CASSLGTGGSSEAFF,TRBV7-8,15,-,TRBJ1-1,TRBD1
TGTGCCAGCAGCCCCGCCGGGACAGGGAACGAGCAGTACTTC,CASSPAGTGNEQYF,TRBV3-1,14,-,TRBJ2-7,TRBD1
TGTGCCAGCAGCCCCCTGGTTAGCACCGGGGAGCTGTTTTTT,CASSPLVSTGELFF,TRBV4-2,14,-,TRBJ2-2,-
TGTGCCAGCAGCTCGGGCCCCGAAAACATTCAGTACTTC,CASSSGPENIQYF,TRBV11-2,13,-,TRBJ2-4,-
TGCGCCAGCAGGTTTACCGGGGAGCTGTTTTTT,CASRFTGELFF,TRBV5-1,11,few,TRBJ2-2,-
TGTGCCAGCAGTGACAGGGCCTACGAGCAGTACTTC,CASSDRAYEQYF,TRBV2,12,few,TRBJ2-7,-
TGTGCCAGCAGTTTTAGGAGCGGTGGGCACACCGGGGAGCTGTTTTTT,CASSFRSGGHTGELFF,TRBV12-3/TRBV12-4,16,-,TRBJ2-2,-
TGCAGTGCTAGAGGGGCTAGCGGCTCCTACAATGAGCAGTTCTTC,CSARGASGSYNEQFF,TRBV20-1,15,few,TRBJ2-1,TRBD2
TGTGCCAGCAGCTTGGTGGACAGCTATGGCTACACCTTC,CASSLVDSYGYTF,TRBV5-4,13,-,TRBJ1-2,-
TGTGCCAGCAGCCAAGTTCTCACTCGCACAGATACGCAGTATTTT,CASSQVLTRTDTQYF,TRBV14,15,-,TRBJ2-3,-
TGCAGCGTTGATGCCGACTACAATGAGCAGTTCTTC,CSVDADYNEQFF,TRBV29-1,12,few,TRBJ2-1,-
TGTGCCAGCAGCCAATCTTCCGGGACACCGTATGAAGCTTTCTTT,CASSQSSGTPYEAFF,TRBV3-1,15,once,TRBJ1-1,-
TGTGCCCGGCGGGACTCCTCCTACAATGAGCAGTTCTTC,CARRDSSYNEQFF,TRBV30,13,-,TRBJ2-1,-
TGCAGTGCGAGCTCCAGGTCTAATGAAAAACTGTTTTTT,CSASSRSNEKLFF,TRBV20-1,13,once,TRBJ1-4,-
TGTGCCAGCAGCACCAGTCCTGCGAGTGGGGGCTACACCTTC,CASSTSPASGGYTF,TRBV5-4,14,few,TRBJ1-2,-
TGCAGCGTTCGCGGGAGGGCCAGGAATGAGCAGTTCTTC,CSVRGRARNEQFF,TRBV29-1,13,-,TRBJ2-1,TRBD2
TGTGCCAGCAGCTTAGATTGGGGTCCCTACGAGCAGTACTTC,CASSLDWGPYEQYF,TRBV11-2,14,-,TRBJ2-7,-
TGTGCCAGCAGCTTAGGTACTAGCGGGAGGAACACCGGGGAGCTGTTTTTT,CASSLGTSGRNTGELFF,TRBV7-2,17,-,TRBJ2-2,TRBD2
TGTGCCAGCAGCTTAGAGGGGGGGATCAGAACTTACGAGCAGTACTTC,CASSLEGGIRTYEQYF,TRBV7-2,16,-,TRBJ2-7,-
TGTGCCAGCAGTGACGACAGGGGGGGTGAGACCCAGTACTTC,CASSDDRGGETQYF,TRBV2,14,-,TRBJ2-5,TRBD1
TGTGCCAGCAGCTCTACCTGGGATCAGCCCCAGCATTTT,CASSSTWDQPQHF,TRBV12-3/TRBV12-4,13,many,TRBJ1-5,-
TGTGCCAGCAGGTCTAGCGCCCACAATGAGCAGTTCTTC,CASRSSAHNEQFF,TRBV6-2/TRBV6-3,13,few,TRBJ2-1,-
TGTGCCAGCAGCACTCGCGACAGGACTCACTACGAGCAGTACTTC,CASSTRDRTHYEQYF,TRBV7-9,15,-,TRBJ2-7,-
TGTGCCAGCTCACGACGGGACAAAAATGAAAAACTGTTTTTT,CASSRRDKNEKLFF,TRBV18,14,many,TRBJ1-4,-
TGTGCCAGCAGCTTACAGGCGGGAGGGTTCTTC,CASSLQAGGFF,TRBV7-9,11,-,TRBJ2-1,TRBD2
TGTGCCAGCAGTTTTGGGACGGGGGGAACCCAAGAGACCCAGTACTTC,CASSFGTGGTQETQYF,TRBV12-3/TRBV12-4,16,-,TRBJ2-5,TRBD2
TGTGCCAGCAGCTTAGAGTGGCATCGGGGCCAGCCCCAGCATTTT,CASSLEWHRGQPQHF,TRBV7-8,15,-,TRBJ1-5,-